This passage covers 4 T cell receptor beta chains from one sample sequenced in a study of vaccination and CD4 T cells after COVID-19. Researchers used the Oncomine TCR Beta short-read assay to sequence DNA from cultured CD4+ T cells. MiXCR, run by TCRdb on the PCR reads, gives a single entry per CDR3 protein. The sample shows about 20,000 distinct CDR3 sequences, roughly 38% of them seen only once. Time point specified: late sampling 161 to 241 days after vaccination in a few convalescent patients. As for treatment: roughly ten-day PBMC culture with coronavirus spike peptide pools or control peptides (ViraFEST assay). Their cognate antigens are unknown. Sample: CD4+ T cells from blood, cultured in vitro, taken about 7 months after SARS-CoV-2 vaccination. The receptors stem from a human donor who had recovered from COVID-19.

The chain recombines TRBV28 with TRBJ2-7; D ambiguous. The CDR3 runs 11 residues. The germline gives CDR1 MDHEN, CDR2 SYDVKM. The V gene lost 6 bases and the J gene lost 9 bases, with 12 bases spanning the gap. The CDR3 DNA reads TGTGCCAGCAGCCGGACCGGGCCGCAGTACTTC. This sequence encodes CASSRTGPQYF. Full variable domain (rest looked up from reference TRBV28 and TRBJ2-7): DVKVTQSSRYLVKRTGEKVFLECVQDMDHENMFWYRQDPGLGLRLIYFSYDVKMKEKGDIPEGYSVSREKKERFSLILESASTNQTSMYLCASSRTGPQYFGPGTRLTVT.

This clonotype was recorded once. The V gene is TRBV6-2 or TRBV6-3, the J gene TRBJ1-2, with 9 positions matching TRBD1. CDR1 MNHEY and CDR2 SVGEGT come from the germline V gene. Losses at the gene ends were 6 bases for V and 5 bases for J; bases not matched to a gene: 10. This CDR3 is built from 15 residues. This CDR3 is CASSAPGQGVYGYTF. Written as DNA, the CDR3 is TGTGCCAGCAGCGCCCCGGGACAGGGAGTTTATGGCTACACCTTC.

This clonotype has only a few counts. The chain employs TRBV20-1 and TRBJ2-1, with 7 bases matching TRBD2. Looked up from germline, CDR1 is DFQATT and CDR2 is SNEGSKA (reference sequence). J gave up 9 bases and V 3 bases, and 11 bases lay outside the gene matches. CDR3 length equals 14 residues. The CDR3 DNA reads TGCAGTGCTAGTGGGGAGGGCCCCTTTTCTGAGCAGTTCTTC. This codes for CSASGEGPFSEQFF.

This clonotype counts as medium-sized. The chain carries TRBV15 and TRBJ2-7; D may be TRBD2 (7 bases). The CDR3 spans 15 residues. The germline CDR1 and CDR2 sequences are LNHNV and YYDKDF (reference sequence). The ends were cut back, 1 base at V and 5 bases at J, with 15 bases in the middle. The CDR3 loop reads CATSRGEGDVDEQYF. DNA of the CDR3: TGTGCCACCAGCAGAGGGGAGGGGGATGTGGACGAGCAGTACTTC.